Listed below are T cell receptor beta chains from one sample, sequenced in a study of blood T cell repertoires in COVID-19. TCRdb's table, derived via immunoSEQ multiplex PCR, lists solely in-frame clones and lacks some. The repertoire holds 350,000 to 400,000 clones, about 87% seen once, with around 1.9% in the top ten. Sequencing was carried out using PBMCs or T cells enriched from blood (not recorded which). Receptors originate from a man in his forties in a cohort exposed to, infected with or recovered from COVID-19 (not recorded which). CDR3s include the opening cysteine and the closing phenylalanine or tryptophan. The D gene is left open where the match is weak. Expanded clones are given a class, and other clones once, few, many or no size at all.

abundance	d_gene	v_gene	j_gene	CDR3nt	CDR3aa
few	.	TRBV5-4	TRBJ1-1	TGTGCCAGCAGCGCACGGGACACTGAAGCTTTCTTT	CASSARDTEAFF
.	.	TRBV5-1	TRBJ2-3	TGCGCCAGCAGCTTGGCCTTAGTGGGAGCAGCAGATACGCAGTATTTT	CASSLALVGAADTQYF
.	TRBD1	TRBV7-8	TRBJ1-2	TGTGCCAGCAGCCCAGACAGGGCCAATGGCTACACCTTC	CASSPDRANGYTF
once	TRBD1	TRBV5-1	TRBJ1-4	TGCGCCAGCAGGGCCGGGACAGGGGACGAAAAACTGTTTTTT	CASRAGTGDEKLFF
.	.	TRBV19	TRBJ1-5	TGTGCCAGTAGTACCCGGGACTTACCTTATTCTCAGCCCCAGCATTTT	CASSTRDLPYSQPQHF
once	.	TRBV5-4	TRBJ2-1	TGTGCCAGCAGCTCGCGGGGAAATGAGCAGTTCTTC	CASSSRGNEQFF
.	.	TRBV2	TRBJ2-7	TGTGCCAGCAGCACGGAGCGTACCTACGAGCAGTACTTC	CASSTERTYEQYF
.	TRBD1	TRBV5-1	TRBJ1-3	TGCGCCAGCAGCTTGGGGGGGACAGCCACCTCTGGAAACACCATATATTTT	CASSLGGTATSGNTIYF
.	TRBD2	TRBV18	TRBJ2-1	TGTGCCAGCTCACCACGTTATAGCGGGAGCGAGAATGAGCAGTTCTTC	CASSPRYSGSENEQFF
.	.	TRBV3-1/TRBV3-2	TRBJ1-1	TGTGCCAGCAGCCAAGTCGCGGTCTCCACTGAAGCTTTCTTT	CASSQVAVSTEAFF
once	.	TRBV6-1	TRBJ2-1	TGTGCCAGCAGTGAAACGTCGGGCGGGATCTCCTACAATGAGCAGTTCTTC	CASSETSGGISYNEQFF
.	.	TRBV7-8	TRBJ2-5	TGTGCCATTCAGGAACAAGAGACCCAGTACTTC	CAIQEQETQYF
.	TRBD2	TRBV5-1	TRBJ2-3	TGCGCCAGCAGCATAAGACTAGCGGGAGCCGATACGCAGTATTTT	CASSIRLAGADTQYF
.	TRBD2	TRBV6-2/TRBV6-3	TRBJ2-3	TGTGCCAGCAGTGGGACTAGCGGGGCGAGGATGGCGCAGTATTTT	CASSGTSGARMAQYF
.	.	TRBV5-1	TRBJ1-5	TGCGCCAGCAGCTTGAGTTCGGACTACGGGCAGCCCCAGCATTTT	CASSLSSDYGQPQHF
.	TRBD1	TRBV20-1	TRBJ2-1	TGCAGTGCTAGTCTTGCGACAGGGGTCAATGAGCAGTTCTTC	CSASLATGVNEQFF
.	.	TRBV18	TRBJ1-1	TGTGCCAGCTCCCCCCCGGTAGGGGGTCTGGTGAACACTGAAGCTTTCTTT	CASSPPVGGLVNTEAFF
once	TRBD1	TRBV5-4	TRBJ2-3	TGTGCCAGCAGCCAGGACAGGGGAACAGATACGCAGTATTTT	CASSQDRGTDTQYF
.	TRBD1	TRBV15	TRBJ1-2	TGTGCCACCAGCAGAGATTGGGCCGGGACAGGGGAGGCTGGCTACACCTTC	CATSRDWAGTGEAGYTF
.	.	TRBV9	TRBJ1-4	TGTGCCAGCAGCGCTCTGGACAGCCGAAAACTGTTTTTT	CASSALDSRKLFF
few	TRBD2	TRBV18	TRBJ2-3	TGTGCCAGCTCACCACGGGGGACTAGCGGAGATACGCAGTATTTT	CASSPRGTSGDTQYF
.	TRBD2	TRBV5-1	TRBJ2-7	TGCGCCAGCAGCTTGGGATTTAGCGGGAGGGTAAGAGAGCAGTACTTC	CASSLGFSGRVREQYF
.	.	TRBV5-1	TRBJ1-2	TGCGCCAGCAGCGTCTCAGGGGATTTCTATGGCTACACCTTC	CASSVSGDFYGYTF
.	TRBD1	TRBV7-9	TRBJ1-2	TGTGCCAGCAGCTTAGACTTGGGACAGGGGCGCTATGGCTACACCTTC	CASSLDLGQGRYGYTF